These 16 T cell receptor beta chains were all obtained from the same sample, sequenced in a study of blood T cell repertoires in COVID-19. Some clones are missing from TCRdb's copy, which holds only in-frame ones; the method was immunoSEQ multiplex PCR. This sample has approximately 170,000 clones, with about 85% found just once. Sequencing was performed on peripheral blood. All receptors come from a man aged 30 to 39 with acute or convalescent COVID-19.

The chain employs TRBV12-5 and TRBJ2-1; D call uncertain. Germline V gives CDR1 LGHNT, CDR2 FRNRAP. V lost 0 bases and J lost 8, with 5 bases in between. The CDR3 has 12 amino acids. The CDR3 sequence is CASGLVHDEQFF. The DNA of the CDR3 is TGTGCTAGTGGTTTGGTACACGATGAGCAGTTCTTC.

The V call is TRBV27, the J call TRBJ2-7, with unresolved D. V lost 2 bases and J lost 8, with 16 bases in between. The CDR3 length is 14 residues. Germline assignment: CDR1 MNHEY and CDR2 SMNVEV (reference sequence). The DNA of the CDR3 is TGTGCCAGCAGTTTAGAGGCCGCTAATCCTAAGCAGTACTTC. It translates to CASSLEAANPKQYF.

This clone was seen only a few times. The gene calls are TRBV10-3 and TRBJ2-1, with 13 bases identical to TRBD2. The J segment lost 4 bases and the V segment lost 2 bases, leaving 17 bases of the junction unmatched. The germline V gene encodes CDR1 ENHRY and CDR2 SYGVKD. The CDR3 totals 21 residues. The CDR3: CAISERGLLAGGPSTYNEQFF. The CDR3 DNA reads as TGTGCCATCAGTGAGAGGGGACTACTAGCGGGAGGGCCCTCGACTTACAATGAGCAGTTCTTC.

The genes are TRBV28 and TRBJ2-3; maybe TRBD2 (6 bases). There are 13 residues in the CDR3. Trimming left V 6 bases short and J 2 bases short, with 9 bases between. Germline CDR1 MDHEN, CDR2 SYDVKM. The CDR3: CASRVLATDTQYF. As DNA, the CDR3 is TGTGCCAGCAGAGTACTAGCCACAGATACGCAGTATTTT. Full variable domain (outside the CDR3, taken from reference TRBV28 and TRBJ2-3): DVKVTQSSRYLVKRTGEKVFLECVQDMDHENMFWYRQDPGLGLRLIYFSYDVKMKEKGDIPEGYSVSREKKERFSLILESASTNQTSMYLCASRVLATDTQYFGPGTRLTVL.

The chain combines TRBV19 with TRBJ2-1, with D perhaps TRBD1 (6 bases). Germline V gene sequence: CDR1 LNHDA, CDR2 SQIVND (reference sequence). CDR3 length: 13 residues. The ends were cut back, 6 bases at V and 5 bases at J, with 11 bases in the middle. CDR3: CASSQGPHNEQFF. CDR3 DNA: TGTGCCAGTAGCCAGGGGCCCCACAATGAGCAGTTCTTC. The full variable domain, rest sourced from reference TRBV19 and TRBJ2-1, is DGGITQSPKYLFRKEGQNVTLSCEQNLNHDAMYWYRQDPGQGLRLIYYSQIVNDFQKGDIAEGYSVSREKKESFPLTVTSAQKNPTAFYLCASSQGPHNEQFFGPGTRLTVL.

The V gene is TRBV18, the J gene TRBJ1-4, with D possibly being TRBD1 (5 bases). The CDR3 is 15 residues long. The germline V gene has CDR1 KGHSH and CDR2 LQKENI. V was clipped by 4 bases and J by 5 bases, with 14 bases between them. CDR3 sequence: CASSRVFTGNEKLFF. The CDR3 DNA follows: TGTGCCAGCTCACGAGTCTTTACAGGCAATGAAAAACTGTTTTTT.

The chain links TRBV5-6 to TRBJ1-2; 7 bases line up with TRBD1. Germline-derived CDR1 and CDR2 are SGHDT and YYEEEE. CDR3 length: 16 residues. The CDR3 spells CATRGAPDAANYGYTF. The CDR3 DNA sequence: TGTGCTACCAGGGGGGCCCCGGACGCAGCTAACTATGGCTACACCTTC.

This sequence joins TRBV10-3 and TRBJ1-1; 8 nucleotides match TRBD1. V lost 1 base, J lost 1 base, and 2 bases stayed unmatched. Germline V lookup: CDR1 ENHRY, CDR2 SYGVKD. The CDR3 is 15 residues long. The CDR3 region has the DNA TGTGCCATCAGTGAGTTAGACAGGGGGAACACTGAAGCTTTCTTT. Encoded protein: CAISELDRGNTEAFF.

The genes are TRBV10-1 and TRBJ1-6, with a weak D call TRBD1 (5 bases). The germline CDR1 and CDR2 sequences are WNHNN and SYGVQD (reference sequence). This CDR3 is 14 amino acids long. V lost 2 bases and J 9 bases, leaving 11 bases between the germline ends. As DNA, the CDR3 is TGCGCCAGCAGTGAGGGGGACTGGGCTTCACCCCTCCACTTT. This gives the protein CASSEGDWASPLHF.

The rearrangement uses TRBV6-1 and TRBJ1-5; maybe TRBD1 (5 bases). The CDR3 runs to 14 residues. Between the trimmed V and J ends, which lost 3 bases and 5 bases, there was a span of 11 bases. Looked up from germline, CDR1 is MNHNS and CDR2 is SASEGT. The chain's CDR3 is CASSEAGSDQPQHF. The CDR3 nucleotides are TGTGCCAGCAGTGAGGCAGGGTCGGATCAGCCCCAGCATTTT.

In DNA form, the CDR3 reads TGTGCCAGCAGCCCAAGACCTGGGGGGGATACGCAGTATTTT. It yields the protein CASSPRPGGDTQYF. The rearrangement uses TRBV9 and TRBJ2-3; D perhaps matches TRBD2 (6 bases). This CDR3 comprises 14 residues. Trimming removed 4 bases at V and 6 bases at J, with 15 bases between. Germline values: CDR1 SGDLS, CDR2 YYNGEE. Based on the CDR3 plus reference TRBV9 and TRBJ2-3, the full variable domain is DSGVTQTPKHLITATGQRVTLRCSPRSGDLSVYWYQQSLDQGLQFLIQYYNGEERAKGNILERFSAQQFPDLHSELNLSSLELGDSALYFCASSPRPGGDTQYFGPGTRLTVL.

V usage is TRBV5-1 and J usage is TRBJ1-6; D not certain. Germline V gives CDR1 SGHRS, CDR2 YFSETQ. The CDR3 consists of 17 residues. The V and J ends lost 4 bases and 4 bases respectively, with 18 bases between them. CDR3: CASSVRAGRTYNSPLHF. The CDR3 coding sequence is TGCGCCAGCAGCGTAAGAGCGGGCCGAACATATAATTCACCCCTCCACTTT.

This chain connects TRBV18 to TRBJ2-2; maybe TRBD2 (7 bases). This CDR3 has 18 amino acids. Trimming shortened V by 4 bases and J by 4 bases, and 22 bases separated the two germline ends. The germline gives CDR1 KGHSH, CDR2 LQKENI. In DNA, the CDR3 is TGTGCCAGCTCACAACCCCCCGCCCAGAGGGGGGGCACCGGGGAGCTGTTTTTT. As protein: CASSQPPAQRGGTGELFF.

V and J are TRBV3-1 (or the pseudogene TRBV3-2) and TRBJ1-2; weak D call: TRBD1 (5 bases). The CDR3 is 14 amino acids. Trimming took off 2 bases at V and 2 bases at J, with 9 bases between the two ends. Per germline, CDR1 LGHDT and CDR2 YNNKEL (reference sequence). The CDR3 region has the DNA TGTGCCAGCAGCCAAAGTCGGGGGAACTATGGCTACACCTTC. Its protein product is CASSQSRGNYGYTF.

This chain joins TRBV27 and TRBJ1-1, with D perhaps TRBD1 (5 bases). This CDR3 has 13 residues. Germline loops: CDR1 MNHEY, CDR2 SMNVEV (reference sequence). The V end was cut by 4 bases, the J end by 2 bases, with 8 bases between. The CDR3 region is CASSSGLNTEAFF. The CDR3 bases are TGTGCCAGCAGTTCGGGACTCAACACTGAAGCTTTCTTT.

The chain is built from TRBV2 and TRBJ1-1; D perhaps matches TRBD1 (6 bases). The CDR3 covers 13 residues. Germline V CDR1 and CDR2: SNHLY, FYNNEI. Trimming removed 4 bases at V and 5 bases at J, with 11 bases between. Here the CDR3 reads CASSGTGKTEAFF. In DNA form, the CDR3 reads TGTGCCAGCAGTGGTACAGGGAAAACTGAAGCTTTCTTT.